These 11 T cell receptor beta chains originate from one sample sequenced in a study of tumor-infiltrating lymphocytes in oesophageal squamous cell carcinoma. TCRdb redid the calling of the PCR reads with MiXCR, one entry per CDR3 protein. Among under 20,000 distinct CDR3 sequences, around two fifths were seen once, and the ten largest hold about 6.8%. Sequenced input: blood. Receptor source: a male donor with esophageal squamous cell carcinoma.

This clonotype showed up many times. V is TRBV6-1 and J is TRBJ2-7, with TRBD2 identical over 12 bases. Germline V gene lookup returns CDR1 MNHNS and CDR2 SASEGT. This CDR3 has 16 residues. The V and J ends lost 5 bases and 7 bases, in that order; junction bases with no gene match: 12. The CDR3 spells CASSPTWTSGMGEQYF. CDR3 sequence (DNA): TGTGCCAGCAGTCCTACCTGGACTAGCGGGATGGGAGAGCAGTACTTC.

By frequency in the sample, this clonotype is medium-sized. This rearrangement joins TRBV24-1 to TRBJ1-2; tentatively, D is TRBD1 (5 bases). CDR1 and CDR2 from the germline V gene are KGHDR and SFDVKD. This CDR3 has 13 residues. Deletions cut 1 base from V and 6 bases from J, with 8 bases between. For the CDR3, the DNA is TGTGCCACCAGTGATTTTGGAGGGGATGGCTACACCTTC. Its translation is CATSDFGGDGYTF.

The chain's CDR3 is CAISSGLSYNEQFF. DNA of the CDR3: TGTGCCATCAGCAGCGGCCTGTCCTACAATGAGCAGTTCTTC. The chain has TRBV10-3 and TRBJ2-1; D perhaps matches TRBD2 (5 bases). CDR1 is ENHRY, CDR2 SYGVKD, per germline. This CDR3 has 14 residues. V was trimmed by 6 bases and J by 1 base, leaving 10 bases between them.

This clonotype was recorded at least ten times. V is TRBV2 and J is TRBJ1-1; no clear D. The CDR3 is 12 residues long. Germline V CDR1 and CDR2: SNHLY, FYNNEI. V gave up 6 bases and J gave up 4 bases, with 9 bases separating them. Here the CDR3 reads CASRVDSTEAFF. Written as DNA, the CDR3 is TGTGCCAGCAGGGTAGACTCCACTGAAGCTTTCTTT.

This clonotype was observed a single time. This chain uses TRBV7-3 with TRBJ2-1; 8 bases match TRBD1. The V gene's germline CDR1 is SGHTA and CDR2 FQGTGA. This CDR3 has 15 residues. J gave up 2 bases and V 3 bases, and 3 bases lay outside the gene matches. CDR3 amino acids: CASSFGQGTYNEQFF. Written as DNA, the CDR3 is TGTGCCAGCAGCTTCGGACAGGGAACCTACAATGAGCAGTTCTTC.

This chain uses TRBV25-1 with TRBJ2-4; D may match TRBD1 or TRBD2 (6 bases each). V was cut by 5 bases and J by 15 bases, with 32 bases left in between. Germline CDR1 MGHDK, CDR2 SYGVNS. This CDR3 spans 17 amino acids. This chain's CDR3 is CASSRDIIIGGPGELYF. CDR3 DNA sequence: TGTGCCAGCAGTAGGGACATCATCATTGGGGGGCCCGGGGAGCTGTACTTC.

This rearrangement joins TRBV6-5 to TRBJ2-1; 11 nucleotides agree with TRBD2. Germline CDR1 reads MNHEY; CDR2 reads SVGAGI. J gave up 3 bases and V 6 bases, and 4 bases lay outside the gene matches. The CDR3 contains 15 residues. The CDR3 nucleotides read TGTGCCAGCAGCCCCGGGACTAGCGGCTACAATGAGCAGTTCTTC. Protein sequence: CASSPGTSGYNEQFF.

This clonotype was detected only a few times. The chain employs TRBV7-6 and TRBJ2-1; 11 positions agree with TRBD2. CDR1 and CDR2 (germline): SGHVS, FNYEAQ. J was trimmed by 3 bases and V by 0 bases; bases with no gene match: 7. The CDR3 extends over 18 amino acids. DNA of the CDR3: TGTGCCAGCAGCTTAGCGCTTGCCGGGACTAGCGGCTACAATGAGCAGTTCTTC. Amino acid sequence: CASSLALAGTSGYNEQFF.

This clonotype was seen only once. CDR3 sequence: CASSLDRTGNSPLHF. The CDR3 nucleotides are TGTGCCAGCAGCTTAGATAGGACAGGGAATTCACCCCTCCACTTT. V and J are TRBV7-8 and TRBJ2-5, with 8 bases lining up with TRBD1. The end of the DNA is better explained by TRBJ1-6, so the J call may be wrong. The germline V gene encodes CDR1 SGHVS and CDR2 FQNEAQ. The CDR3 runs 15 residues.

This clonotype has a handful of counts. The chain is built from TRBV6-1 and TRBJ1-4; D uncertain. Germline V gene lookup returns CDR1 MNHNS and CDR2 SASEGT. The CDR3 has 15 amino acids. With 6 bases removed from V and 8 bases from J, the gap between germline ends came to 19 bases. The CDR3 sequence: CASRNMGGSGEKLFF. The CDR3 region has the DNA TGTGCCAGCAGGAATATGGGAGGCAGCGGAGAAAAACTGTTTTTT.

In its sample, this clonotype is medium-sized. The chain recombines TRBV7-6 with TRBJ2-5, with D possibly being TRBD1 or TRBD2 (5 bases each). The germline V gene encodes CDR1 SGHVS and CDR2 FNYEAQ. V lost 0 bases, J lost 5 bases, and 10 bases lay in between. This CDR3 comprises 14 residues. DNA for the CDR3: TGTGCCAGCAGCTTAGCTTTTGGGGGTGAGACCCAGTACTTC. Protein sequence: CASSLAFGGETQYF.